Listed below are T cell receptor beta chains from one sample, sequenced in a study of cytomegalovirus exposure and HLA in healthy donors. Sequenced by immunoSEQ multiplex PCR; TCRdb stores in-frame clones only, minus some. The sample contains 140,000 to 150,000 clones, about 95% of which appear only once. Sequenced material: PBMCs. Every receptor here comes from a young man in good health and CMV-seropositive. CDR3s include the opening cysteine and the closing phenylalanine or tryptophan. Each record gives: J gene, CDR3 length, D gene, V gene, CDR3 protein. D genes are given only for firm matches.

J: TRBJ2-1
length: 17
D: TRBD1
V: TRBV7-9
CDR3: CASSPPRTGVRYNEQFF

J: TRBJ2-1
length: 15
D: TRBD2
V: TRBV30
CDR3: CAWSGWSGSYNEQFF

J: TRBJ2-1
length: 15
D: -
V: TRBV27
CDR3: CASNRGLPPYNEQFF

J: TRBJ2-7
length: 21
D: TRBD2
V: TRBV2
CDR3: CASSLPRAGLAGGGITYEQYF

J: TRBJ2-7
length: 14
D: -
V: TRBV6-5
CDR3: CASSYGWQYYEQYF

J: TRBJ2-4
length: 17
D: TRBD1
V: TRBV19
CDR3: CASSAHTGALAKNIQYF

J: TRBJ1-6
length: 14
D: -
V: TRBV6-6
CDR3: CASGSGGRNSPLHF

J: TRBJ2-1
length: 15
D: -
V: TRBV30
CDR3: CAWSLRAVRYNEQFF

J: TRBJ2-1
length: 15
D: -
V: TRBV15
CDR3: CATSRGLTSSNEQFF

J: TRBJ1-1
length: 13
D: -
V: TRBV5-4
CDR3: CASSWDGRGEAFF

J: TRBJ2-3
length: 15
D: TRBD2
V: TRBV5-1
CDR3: CASSRGLAGPDTQYF

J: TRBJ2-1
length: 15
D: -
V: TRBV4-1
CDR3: CAVTKDSSVYNEQFF

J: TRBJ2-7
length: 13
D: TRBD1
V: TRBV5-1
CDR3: CASSLTGGNEQYF

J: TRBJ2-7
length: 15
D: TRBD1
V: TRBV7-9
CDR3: CASSHSPGGNYEQYF

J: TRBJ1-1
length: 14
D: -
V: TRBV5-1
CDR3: CASSSSEMNTEAFF

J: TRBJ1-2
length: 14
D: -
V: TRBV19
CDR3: CASQKDWEDYGYTF

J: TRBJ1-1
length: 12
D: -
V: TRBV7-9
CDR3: CASSLLWSEAFF

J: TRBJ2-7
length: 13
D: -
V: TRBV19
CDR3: CASSIAASGEQYF

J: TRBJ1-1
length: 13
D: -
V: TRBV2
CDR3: CASRPTGPAEAFF

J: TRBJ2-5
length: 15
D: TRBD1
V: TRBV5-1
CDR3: CASSLEGGSGETQYF

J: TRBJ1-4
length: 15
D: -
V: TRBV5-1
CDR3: CASSADMGTNEKLFF

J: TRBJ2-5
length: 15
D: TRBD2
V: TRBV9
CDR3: CASSRLAGRGETQYF